This TCR beta chain was retrieved from a study of blood T cell repertoires in COVID-19. Whole-study context: Donors in the United States, Italy and Spain gave samples during acute or convalescent COVID-19. T cells, B-cell-depleted T cells, or PBMCs supplied cDNA or gDNA.

Per the original data handling: Nucleated cell number was recorded as an estimate derived from reference gene primer amplification. Assay used: immunoSEQ multiplex PCR; TCRdb lists only in-frame clones, some missing. The V and J calls and clone size come from that table; D and trimming were worked out from the DNA. This table has a few hundred thousand clones, about 85% appearing once. The CDR3 extends over 15 amino acids. Trimming cost V 6 bases and J 4 bases, with 18 bases left between them. The V gene's germline CDR1 is MGHRA and CDR2 YSYEKL. Material: peripheral blood. This sequence joins TRBV4-1 and TRBJ1-2, with no clear D. The TCR comes from a woman aged 80 or over with active or convalescent COVID-19. The CDR3 DNA reads as TGCGCCAGCAGTCCCCTTGGATGGCTAGGCTATGGCTACACCTTC. This encodes CASSPLGWLGYGYTF.